The 2 T cell receptor beta chains listed next were all sequenced from one sample in a study of regulatory T cells in long-lasting Graves disease (dated by TCRdb to the early 2020s). The library was generated by multiplex PCR. TCRdb records Illumina HiSeq 4000 as the sequencer. iRepertoire HTBI primers and Arm-PCR amplification of CDR3 regions were used to construct TCR beta libraries. TCRdb trimmed the raw reads at Q25, called clones with MiXCR and kept productive beta chains. Rows are unified per CDR3 protein, each entry keeping the most common DNA and genes. Counted in this sample were hundreds of thousands of distinct CDR3 sequences; 15% to 20% of them appeared once. The ten biggest clones cover around 25% of the sample. The sample's time point label, in plain terms: newly diagnosed GD, antithyroid drugs for less than 3 months. For both TCR sequencing and RNA sequencing, RNA was extracted from PBMCs in TRIzol.

The same sample was also used in a study of T cells in Graves' hyperthyroidism and ophthalmopathy.

This material consisted of peripheral blood mononuclear cells (PBMCs), taken at new diagnosis, from a patient treated with antithyroid drugs. The receptors originated from a woman aged 35-65 years with Graves disease. Donor details come from another sample of the same person, matched by shared clones.

This clonotype appeared a few times. The junction does not match germline at one end; this may be a read error. The chain links TRBV5-1 to TRBJ2-3; TRBD2 matches 9 bases. The length of the CDR3 is 17 residues. Germline V CDR1 and CDR2: SGHRS, YFSETQ. CDR3 residues: CASTAGGALTSTDTQYF. CDR3 coding DNA: TGTGCCAGCACCGCGGGGGGGGCACTAACTAGCACAGATACGCAGTATTTT.

With respect to this clonotype: This may be a read error: a much more frequent sequence differs by one nucleotide. This chain uses TRBV12-3 or TRBV12-4 with TRBJ1-2; D ambiguous. CDR3 length: 13 residues. Here the CDR3 reads CASGIRNLYDYTF. The DNA for the CDR3 is TGTGCCAGCGGCATACGGAATCTATATGACTACACCTTC.